This T cell receptor beta chain was observed in a study of PD-1 blockade in classical Hodgkin lymphoma. Looking at the study overall: Intravenous nivolumab at 3 mg/kg was given to patients every 2 weeks.

The CDR3 covers 17 residues. J was trimmed by 2 bases and V by 0 bases; bases with no gene match: 7. Germline assignment: CDR1 LNHNV and CDR2 YYDKDF (reference sequence). For this clone: Its cognate antigen is unknown.

Study findings and constraints: TCR diversity at baseline was reported to be reduced in newly diagnosed patients relative to healthy donors. The authors excluded patients who started nivolumab under 1 year after ASCT.

Stated time point: cycle 4 day 1 (C4D1), after more than five weeks of nivolumab. Exposure to brentuximab vedotin varied, and each patient had relapsed following autologous stem cell transplantation. Sequencing was performed with immunoSEQ multiplex PCR; in TCRdb, only in-frame clones are kept and a portion is missing. The table lists fewer than 100,000 clones, more than 85% of them singletons. The TCR comes from a human donor with classical Hodgkin lymphoma. The specimen was peripheral blood mononuclear cells (PBMCs), collected before the fourth cycle of nivolumab. This chain joins TRBV15 and TRBJ2-1; 7 positions match TRBD2. The CDR3 here is CATSRDLRGRAYNEQFF. The CDR3 DNA follows: TGTGCCACCAGCAGAGATCTAAGAGGGAGGGCCTACAATGAGCAGTTCTTC. Variable domain in full (rest from reference TRBV15 and TRBJ2-1): DAMVIQNPRYQVTQFGKPVTLSCSQTLNHNVMYWYQQKSSQAPKLLFHYYDKDFNNEADTPDNFQSRRPNTSFCFLDIRSPGLGDTAMYLCATSRDLRGRAYNEQFFGPGTRLTVL.